This TCR beta chain was captured by sequencing in a study of cytomegalovirus exposure and HLA in healthy donors (dated by TCRdb to 2017 to 2019). For context, the study as a whole: An earlier analysis of several hundred of the donors reported 276 Gb of sequence data and 117 million unique TCR beta sequences obtained from approximately 180 million T cells. An early release that covered roughly 600 HLA-typed donors contained 250 to 350 gigabases of sequencing data and some 87 million unique TCR sequences. The genetic ancestry cluster associated with self-reported Caucasian donors included about 81% of the roughly 400 genotyped donors. The study was designed to test whether signatures of past pathogen exposure could be identified by cataloging public T cell receptors. The T cell repertoires of 700 or so subjects were profiled by immunosequencing and related to cytomegalovirus serostatus. Along with the roughly 710-subject first cohort, a separate validation cohort of over a hundred different subjects was used. To predict cytomegalovirus infection status, the study brought together high-throughput TCR immunosequencing, statistical association of individual TCRs with disease status, and machine learning. To study patterns of TCR occurrence, a later analysis re-analyzed previously published TCR beta repertoires from several hundred donors and added high-resolution HLA genotyping. Rather than using new phenotypic data, the later analysis identified candidate immune exposures from TCR beta sequences and from how often those sequences occurred across donors. To decide whether each TCR beta V gene segment behaved as functional or pseudogenic, an earlier analysis of approximately 620 of the donors relied on high-throughput TCR beta sequencing. Donor age, sex, ethnicity and CMV serostatus were collected together with the repertoire data. Genome-wide SNP genotypes for about three fifths of the roughly 670 donors were used in a later genetic analysis, which treated that subset as a discovery cohort. Every discovery cohort repertoire had been produced on one sequencing platform. Both class I and class II loci were covered by HLA typing, at four-digit resolution. The number of typed donors differed by locus: 629-630 for A, B, C, DRB1 and DQB1; 500 to 550 for DQA1; 606 for DPA1; and about 450 for DPB1. Several DR-DQ haplotypes were treated as single units for association and clustering because of strong linkage in the cohort. Across approximately 400 genotyped donors of the cohort, an average of about 220,000 unique TCR beta nucleotide sequences per donor were sequenced, and roughly 20% of those sequences were non-productive.

Libraries were built with the immunoSEQ multiplex PCR assay. For the multiplex PCR, a mixture combining 60 forward primers for TCR Vbeta segments and 13 reverse primers for TCR Jbeta segments was used. The CDR3 region of rearranged TCR beta genes was amplified from genomic DNA with a multiplex PCR assay. On the Illumina HiSeq System, the amplified TCR beta libraries were sequenced as 87-base-pair reads. Concerning the study's data processing: A later analysis counted tens of millions of unique TCR beta chains across the 690 or so repertoires, and roughly 10 million of these chains were shared by at least two donors. Raw reads were error-corrected and collapsed into unique sequences by a nearest-neighbor algorithm in which closely related sequences were merged to remove PCR and sequencing errors. Alignment of CDR3 sequences to IMGT reference sequences was used to assign V, D and J gene segments. For a sequence to be retained, a match of at least six nucleotides was required to both a V gene segment and a J gene segment. Rearrangements were called productive when the CDR3 lacked stop codons and stayed in frame with V and J; all others were non-productive. CDR3 was defined according to IMGT convention as the region running from the second conserved V-encoded cysteine to the conserved J-encoded phenylalanine. In an earlier analysis of approximately 590 of the donors, sequences lacking an unambiguous match to a single V gene segment were excluded. In an earlier analysis of a few hundred of the donors, a V segment was called functional when productive rearrangements were above 56.7%, and segregating when the standard deviation between donors exceeded 5%. To diagnose cytomegalovirus status from the catalog of TCR beta chain sequences, a statistical classification framework was built. A later analysis assigned V and J genes by comparing TCR nucleotide sequences with IMGT/GENE-DB human TR gene sequences. A later analysis assigned CDR3 sequences and most-parsimonious VDJ recombination scenarios with the TCRdist pipeline. In a later analysis, every TCR beta chain was defined by the combination of its CDR3 amino acid sequence and its V-gene family, and reads without a unique V-gene family were dropped. In a later analysis, 500 to 650 highly shared, low-generation-probability nucleotide sequences were removed to address suspected cross-contamination and a sequencing artifact. For each public chain, a later analysis derived a clonal expansion index from normalized ranks of inferred template counts within each repertoire. In a later analysis, generation probabilities were computed using a VDJ recombination model fitted to out-of-frame rearrangements, and the results were checked against IGoR. Hypergeometric tests were used in a later analysis to score TCR-TCR, TCR-HLA and TCR-CMV co-occurrence, with a repertoire-size bias correction applied to the TCR pairs. False discovery rates were estimated in a later analysis by permuting HLA or CMV assignments 20 times. A later analysis grouped co-occurring TCRs with DBSCAN, adding TCRdist sequence similarity when clustering within HLA-allele-positive subsets. For co-occurrence clustering, repertoires with fewer than 30,000 or more than 120,000 public chains were excluded, along with five repertoires with anomalous nucleotide sharing. TCRdb took this table from immuneACCESS and kept in-frame rearrangements with V and J called. Such tables lack part of the clones; where checked against another copy, unresolved V genes explain under half of the gap, and the rest is unexplained. The V and J calls and clone size come from that table; D and trimming were worked out from the DNA. This sample has about 79,000 clones in its table, and around 70% of those were observed once. In total, the top ten clones hold approximately 7.8% of the sample.

Overall results and qualifications from the work: Only TCR beta chains were sequenced in this cohort, and the absence of alpha or paired-chain data limited detectable features. A later analysis found that most CMV-associated TCR beta chains appeared HLA-restricted, with HLA associations seemingly driven largely by CMV exposure. Broadly in line with IMGT annotations, most TCR beta V segments showed up in productive rearrangements about 90% or about 30% of the time in an earlier analysis of some 590 of the donors. The study listed 150 to 200 TCR beta chains as associated with cytomegalovirus. A further reported finding was that TCR beta sequences accurately predicted the HLA-A and HLA-B alleles for most subjects in the first cohort. Because the 87-base-pair reads could not distinguish some IMGT-functional V segments, including TRBV6-2 and TRBV6-3, those segments were excluded. In a later genetic analysis, a missense DCLRE1C variant was associated with V-gene and J-gene trimming of TCR beta chains, and the association was replicated in an independent cohort. Linkage disequilibrium might explain the correlated functional status among segregating V segments, but an unknown experimental factor could not be ruled out. In both the original and validation cohorts, the classifier was reported to diagnose cytomegalovirus status with high specificity and sensitivity. In a later analysis, the rate of TCR association differed among HLA loci, with DRB1 alleles having the most associated TCRs and HLA-C alleles having the fewest. In a later analysis, several top co-occurrence clusters were reported to appear linked to parvovirus B19, influenza, CMV and Epstein-Barr virus. A cluster of highly shared sequence variants was judged likely to be a technical artifact of the sequencing pipeline. Sequencing depth was assumed to be roughly uniform across donors in the presence/absence analyses, though that assumption may not hold. Three of the identified cytomegalovirus-associated TCR beta chains were confirmed in vitro to be specific for cytomegalovirus antigens. When HLA alleles, especially DR and DQ, strongly co-occurred, TCR associations were difficult to assign to individual alleles. The authors suggested that the approach could potentially be generalized to other disease states and immunological phenotypes. In a later analysis, some 17,000 TCR beta sequences were associated with specific HLA alleles at a false discovery rate of 0.05. Because HLA typing was missing for some donors at each locus, association tests included only the typed subset. A later analysis found that HLA-associated TCR beta chains were more clonally expanded and had lower generation probabilities than equally common non-associated chains. The earlier analysis of nearly 600 of the donors excluded some 15 rarely observed V segments, including chromosome 9 orphons, because counts were too low. According to a later genetic analysis, donors in an Asian-associated ancestry cluster had fewer N-insertions in productive TCRs than the roughly 670-donor mean. Most TCR sequences were seen in very few donors, while some public TCRs were found in many individuals. Immune exposure information for the cohort was limited to CMV serostatus.

A word on this clone: The clone's antigen remains unknown. The sample holds no much larger clone one base away, and base qualities are not on file.

In the germline V gene, CDR1 corresponds to SGHDT and CDR2 to YYEEEE. The CDR3 runs 19 amino acids, cysteine and phenylalanine included. The CDR3 DNA has 57 bases and is translated from base 1. The germline ends are 25 bases apart after V is trimmed by 4 bases and J by 0 bases. The cohort was made up of under 800 healthy bone marrow donors. At the time of sampling, all cohort members were nominally healthy, though unrecorded immune exposures were likely present. The donor tested CMV seronegative, placing the donor among the 300 to 400 seronegative members of the cohort. Every donor gave a peripheral blood sample, and the peripheral blood mononuclear cells from that sample were used for TCR beta sequencing. Genomic DNA extraction from the blood cell samples was performed with the Qiagen DNeasy Blood Extraction Kit.

This sequence was found in a man in his sixties in good health and CMV-seronegative. The rearranged chain carries TRBV5-6 and TRBJ2-5; the D gene is possibly TRBD1, with 6 bases matching. Sequencing input: PBMCs. CDR3 loop: CASSPPPRQVGSHQETQYF. The DNA is TGTGCCAGCAGCCCCCCTCCAAGACAGGTGGGGTCACACCAAGAGACCCAGTACTTC.